This TCR beta chain was sequenced during a study of T cells in Graves' hyperthyroidism and ophthalmopathy (dated 2019 in TCRdb). Turning to the overall study: Peripheral blood samples were taken at the time of initial diagnosis, prior to any treatment. A discovery cohort of around 98 patients, roughly 40 with Graves' ophthalmopathy and 55 to 60 with stable Graves' hyperthyroidism, was used to find distinguishing TCR V-J signatures. Whether ophthalmopathy could be predicted prospectively was tested in an independent validation cohort made up of approximately 19 hyperthyroidism patients plus 17 patients who later progressed to ophthalmopathy. The 100 discovery patients were randomly split 7:3 into training and test sets. In several Graves' hyperthyroidism patients, the study also compared T-cell repertoires from thyroid tissue with T-cell repertoires from blood. Once sampling was done, hyperthyroidism patients were given methimazole at a starting dose of 30 mg daily, whereas ophthalmopathy patients were given high-dose intravenous methylprednisolone. According to the paper, TCR Vbeta CDR3 sequencing was carried out on approximately 140 peripheral blood samples, which came from 40 to 45 ophthalmopathy, 75 to 80 hyperthyroidism and roughly 17 progressor patients. What the study reported, not specific to this receptor: Blood samples also contained most of the expanded thyroid clonotypes (frequency above 0.001), which suggests that blood repertoires may reflect thyroid immune responses. In validation, progression to ophthalmopathy was predicted by the model with almost 71% sensitivity and around 75% specificity, a median of roughly 6 months before onset. A 13 V-J signature model separated ophthalmopathy from stable hyperthyroidism, with about 88% sensitivity and roughly 81% specificity in cross-validation and 80%/75% in testing. No statistical method was used to set the sample size in advance, and investigators knew the group allocation.

Hyperthyroidism patients were aged 18 to 65 years and newly diagnosed, with disease duration of less than 2 months. Any patient with an uncontrolled infection, another autoimmune disease, pregnancy or lactation was excluded. Diagnoses were based on clinical symptoms, serum thyroxine and TRAb, thyroid ultrasound and orbital computed tomography. Blood from progressor patients was drawn when they were first diagnosed with hyperthyroidism, before any ophthalmopathy symptoms appeared. PBMCs were separated from 10 ml of fresh peripheral blood using Ficoll-Paque density gradient centrifugation. Progressor patients were initially diagnosed with Graves' hyperthyroidism and developed ophthalmopathy during follow-up. Total RNA was extracted using Trizol reagent, and RNA quality was assessed on an Agilent 2100 Bioanalyzer. Amplification of TCR beta CDR3 regions was carried out from RNA transcripts. For the first round of RT-PCR on the TCR CDR3, the HTBI primer set was used together with the Qiagen OneStep RT-PCR kit. A second multiplex PCR round built the libraries, followed by size selection and purification. The libraries were sequenced on an Illumina HiSeq2000 using paired-end 100 bp reads. Regarding the original processing steps: Raw data were processed with SOAPnuke, discarding reads with adapters, uncalled bases, mean Phred below 15, or no exact constant-primer or identifier match. High-quality paired reads were merged using COPE v1.2.5, and each unique nucleotide sequence was defined as a clonotype. Clonotypes were aligned to IMGT TRBV, TRBD and TRBJ reference segments using MiTCR v1.1. Analysis was restricted to V-J combinations with a frequency above 0.0001, which covered 98% to 99.2% of repertoires. A TCS score was defined as the ratio between F50 (clonal expansion) and ExV (chaos), using BLOSUM62-based TCRdist between CDR3 peptides within each V-J. Welch's t-statistics and random forest reduced around 520 V-J features to around 14, which were used in a naive Bayes classifier (R e1071). TCRdb applied fastp at Q25 and MiXCR to the public reads, then kept only in-frame beta chains. Merged by CDR3 protein, the rows form single entries marked with the most common genes and DNA. The V and J calls follow TCRdb's processing rather than the paper's. Here the sample has hundreds of thousands of distinct CDR3 sequences; 15% to 19% occur a single time. The ten largest clones capture around 30% of the sample.

As for this clonotype: Its antigen is still unknown. Per-base qualities were not stored, and no clone one base away is much larger.

The receptor was derived from a woman in her late teens or twenties with Graves' hyperthyroidism that later progressed to Graves' ophthalmopathy. The sample comprised blood.

The sequenced DNA: TGTGCCAGCAGCCTCCTATGGGGCTACGAGCAGTACTTC. Translated, this gives CASSLLWGYEQYF. The receptor chain draws on TRBV6-1 and TRBJ2-7, with the D gene uncertain. CDR1 and CDR2, per the germline V gene, are MNHNS and SASEGT. The CDR3 runs 13 residues from the cysteine to the phenylalanine. Kept here is only the CDR3 DNA, which spans 39 bases and is read in frame from base 1. V is shortened by 6 bases, J by 3 bases, and the region joining them spans 12 bases.